This T cell receptor (beta chain) was recovered during a study of technical replicates of blood from a few donors. Assay used: immunoSEQ multiplex PCR; TCRdb lists only in-frame clones, some missing. This sample has 60,000 to 90,000 clones, with roughly 90% found just once. The sample was T cells isolated from PBMCs. This receptor was identified in a human donor in good health.

CDR3 in amino acids: CAWSVHNYGYTF. The DNA for the CDR3 is TGTGCCTGGAGTGTACACAACTATGGCTACACCTTC. The gene calls are TRBV30 and TRBJ1-2, with D uncertain. There are 12 residues in the CDR3. CDR1 is GTSNPN and CDR2 is SVGIG in the germline V gene (reference sequence). V was cut by 0 bases and J by 2 bases, with 4 bases left in between. The whole variable domain, remainder taken from reference TRBV30 and TRBJ1-2, is SQTIHQWPATLVQPVGSPLSLECTVEGTSNPNLYWYRQAAGRGLQLLFYSVGIGQISSEVPQNLSASRPQDRQFILSSKKLLLSDSGFYLCAWSVHNYGYTFGSGTRLTVV.